A single TCR beta chain is shown here with its context. Germline V CDR1 and CDR2: MNHEY, SMNVEV (reference sequence). The V end was cut by 8 bases, the J end by 4 bases, with 23 bases between. The CDR3 extends over 17 amino acids. Only in-frame clones appear in the TCRdb table, and some are missing; sequencing was by immunoSEQ multiplex PCR. The repertoire consists of approximately 80,000 clones, with 75% to 90% occurring once and the leading ten covering over 10%. This entry is derived from a study of T cell responses to AZD1222 COVID-19 vaccine. V usage is TRBV27 and J usage is TRBJ2-2; D may be TRBD2 (6 bases). The TCR sequence derives from an adult who received the AZD1222 COVID-19 vaccine. The sample consisted of peripheral blood, taken 28 days after the second AZD1222 dose. The CDR3 region is CASGPITGAFGTGELFF. DNA of the CDR3: TGTGCCAGCGGTCCGATTACGGGAGCCTTTGGCACCGGGGAGCTGTTTTTT.